One sample yielded the 31 T cell receptor beta chains listed below, sequenced in a study of shared clonotypes between healthy human individuals. Assay: immunoSEQ multiplex PCR; the TCRdb copy retains only in-frame clones and omits some. This table holds about 2.1 million clones, around 93% found once. CD8 cells classed as naive were CD45RO-negative and positively selected for CCR7, excluding terminally differentiated effector memory CD45RA+ cells. Sequenced: naive CD8+ T cells from PBMCs. The origin of the receptors is a man aged 18-30 years in good health. Some clones in this sample may be carry-over from other donors' samples.

This rearrangement joins TRBV20-1 to TRBJ1-2; D remains unclear. CDR1 and CDR2 (germline): DFQATT, SNEGSKA (reference sequence). The CDR3 covers 11 residues. Trimming shortened V by 3 bases and J by 5 bases, and 7 bases separated the two germline ends. CDR3 DNA sequence: TGCAGTGCTAGTCGTCCGTATGGCTACACCTTC. This gives the protein CSASRPYGYTF.

In this sample, this clone turned up once. The J gene is TRBJ2-1, the V gene TRBV15; no firm D call. Germline V gives CDR1 LNHNV, CDR2 YYDKDF (reference sequence). V gave up 1 base and J gave up 9 bases, with 10 bases separating them. This CDR3 is 13 amino acids long. The CDR3 nucleotides are TGTGCCACCAGCAGAGGGTTGGCGTCTGAGCAGTTCTTC. Its translation: CATSRGLASEQFF.

This chain connects TRBV6-5 to TRBJ2-7, with 7 bases lining up with TRBD2. From germline, CDR1 is MNHEY and CDR2 SVGAGI. The CDR3 length is 15 residues. Germline trimming cut 0 bases from V and 6 bases from J; bases unmatched to any gene: 8. In nucleotides, the CDR3 is TGTGCCAGCAGTTACTCGACGTGGGACTACGGCGAGCAGTACTTC. This encodes CASSYSTWDYGEQYF.

This chain links TRBV9 with TRBJ2-1; the D gene is possibly TRBD2 (6 bases). The CDR3 has 16 residues. Germline CDR1 is SGDLS and CDR2 is YYNGEE. Trimming removed 3 bases at V and 6 bases at J, with 19 bases between. CDR3 amino acids: CASSERLGMVGNEQFF. The CDR3 DNA sequence: TGTGCCAGCAGCGAGAGACTAGGAATGGTGGGCAATGAGCAGTTCTTC.

The chain joins TRBV5-6 to TRBJ1-1; possibly TRBD1 for D (5 bases). CDR3 length: 16 residues. The germline CDR1 and CDR2 sequences are SGHDT and YYEEEE. The ends were cut back, 3 bases at V and 3 bases at J, with 18 bases in the middle. CDR3 nucleotide sequence: TGTGCCAGCAGCTCCGGGGGATATGGGGGATACACTGAAGCTTTCTTT. This gives the protein CASSSGGYGGYTEAFF. Combining the CDR3 with reference TRBV5-6 and TRBJ1-1 gives the whole variable domain DAGVTQSPTHLIKTRGQQVTLRCSPKSGHDTVSWYQQALGQGPQFIFQYYEEEERQRGNFPDRFSGHQFPNYSSELNVNALLLGDSALYLCASSSGGYGGYTEAFFGQGTRLTVV.

The chain employs TRBV9 and TRBJ2-5; 9 nucleotides line up with TRBD1. The ends lost 2 bases at V and 4 bases at J; junction bases unmatched: 15. The CDR3 is 18 amino acids. CDR1 is SGDLS and CDR2 is YYNGEE in the germline V gene. This CDR3 is CASSVGQGYPEATETQYF. DNA for the CDR3: TGTGCCAGCAGCGTTGGACAGGGGTACCCGGAGGCCACAGAGACCCAGTACTTC.

The chain is built from TRBV25-1 and TRBJ2-7; D not certain. Germline CDR1 MGHDK, CDR2 SYGVNS. CDR3 size: 10 residues. Trimming cost V 7 bases and J 5 bases, with 6 bases left between them. The CDR3 coding sequence is TGTGCCAGCAAGACGAACGAGCAGTACTTC. Protein product: CASKTNEQYF.

A note on this clone: Additional DNA sequences in this sample encode the identical CDR3. This chain links TRBV9 with TRBJ1-4; TRBD1 is a possible D gene (5 bases). Trimming took 0 bases from V and 5 from J, leaving 11 bases between them. CDR3 length equals 15 residues. The germline gives CDR1 SGDLS, CDR2 YYNGEE. The CDR3 sequence is CASSVGGRLNEKLFF. The CDR3 region has the DNA TGTGCCAGCAGCGTAGGGGGACGGTTAAATGAAAAACTGTTTTTT.

The chain employs TRBV7-9 and TRBJ1-2; TRBD1 matches at 7 bases. There are 18 residues in the CDR3. Germline V gene lookup returns CDR1 SEHNR and CDR2 FQNEAQ (reference sequence). With 5 bases clipped from V and 3 bases from J, the junction kept 18 bases outside the gene matches. CDR3 in amino acids: CASSVLLGGTAKHYGYTF. The CDR3 DNA follows: TGTGCCAGCAGCGTGCTCTTGGGAGGGACAGCGAAACACTATGGCTACACCTTC.

The rearrangement joins TRBV27 to TRBJ2-7; D gene unclear. The CDR3 is made up of 13 amino acids. Trimming took 2 bases from V and 3 from J, leaving 8 bases between them. Germline V CDR1 and CDR2: MNHEY, SMNVEV (reference sequence). DNA of the CDR3: TGTGCCAGCAGTTTACAACAGAACTACGAGCAGTACTTC. It translates to CASSLQQNYEQYF.

The chain employs TRBV29-1 and TRBJ2-1; no definite D call. This CDR3 region has 13 residues. Trimming left V 2 bases short and J 8 bases short, with 13 bases between. CDR1 is SQVTM, CDR2 ANQGSEA, per germline. The CDR3 spells CSVEWGRVYEQFF. In DNA form, the CDR3 reads TGCAGCGTTGAATGGGGAAGGGTCTATGAGCAGTTCTTC.

V is TRBV27 and J is TRBJ2-2; TRBD1 agrees at 7 bases. CDR1 MNHEY and CDR2 SMNVEV come from the germline V gene (reference sequence). Trimming cost V 1 base and J 4 bases; bases outside gene matches: 9. The CDR3 length is 17 residues. The CDR3 coding sequence is TGTGCCAGCAGTTTATGGACAGGCTATACCCTCACCGGGGAGCTGTTTTTT. The encoded protein is CASSLWTGYTLTGELFF.

The chain combines TRBV27 with TRBJ1-2; D uncertain. The germline CDR1 and CDR2 sequences are MNHEY and SMNVEV (reference sequence). The germline V and J ends were trimmed by 6 bases and 0 bases, with 14 bases remaining between them. The CDR3 length is 15 residues. The chain's CDR3 is CASRAFATANYGYTF. CDR3 sequence (DNA): TGTGCCAGCAGGGCGTTCGCTACTGCTAACTATGGCTACACCTTC.

Remarks on this clone: Other DNA sequences in the same sample also yield this CDR3. V gene TRBV9 combines with J gene TRBJ2-5; TRBD1 is a possible D gene (6 bases). This CDR3 has 15 amino acids. Germline lookup yields CDR1 SGDLS and CDR2 YYNGEE. Trimming cost V 4 bases and J 0 bases, with 13 bases left between them. In nucleotides, the CDR3 is TGTGCCAGCAGCCCGGGGACAACTTACCAAGAGACCCAGTACTTC. It translates to CASSPGTTYQETQYF.

As DNA, the CDR3 is TGTGCCAGCAGCATCGGACAGGGGTTAAATGAGCAGTACTTC. This codes for CASSIGQGLNEQYF. V and J are TRBV7-9 and TRBJ2-7; 9 nucleotides match TRBD1. Trimming cost V 5 bases and J 7 bases; bases outside gene matches: 9. This CDR3 has 14 amino acids. Looked up from germline, CDR1 is SEHNR and CDR2 is FQNEAQ (reference sequence).

V gene TRBV2 combines with J gene TRBJ2-3; 12 bases align to TRBD1. Germline values: CDR1 SNHLY, CDR2 FYNNEI. Trimming removed 3 bases from V and 4 bases from J; junction bases left unmatched: 8. The CDR3 is 17 amino acids. In nucleotides, the CDR3 is TGTGCCAGCAGTGATCCGGGACAGGGGGCGGAAGCAGATACGCAGTATTTT. This encodes CASSDPGQGAEADTQYF. Full variable domain (remainder filled in from reference TRBV2 and TRBJ2-3): EPEVTQTPSHQVTQMGQEVILRCVPISNHLYFYWYRQILGQKVEFLVSFYNNEISEKSEIFDDQFSVERPDGSNFTLKIRSTKLEDSAMYFCASSDPGQGAEADTQYFGPGTRLTVL.

The rearrangement joins TRBV29-1 to TRBJ2-2; D call uncertain. The CDR3 extends over 13 amino acids. Trimming pared 3 bases from V and 7 bases from J, leaving 12 bases between. Per germline, CDR1 SQVTM and CDR2 ANQGSEA. CDR3 in DNA: TGCAGCGTTGATATGGGGTCTGGCGGGGAGCTGTTTTTT. Protein: CSVDMGSGGELFF.

About this clone: Other DNA sequences in this specimen translate into the identical CDR3. The rearrangement joins TRBV15 to TRBJ2-1; TRBD1 agrees at 7 bases. The V gene end was trimmed by 2 bases and the J gene end by 4 bases; junction bases not matched to a gene: 2. From germline, CDR1 is LNHNV and CDR2 YYDKDF (reference sequence). CDR3 length: 14 residues. The CDR3 region has the DNA TGTGCCACCAGCAGACGGGACAGTTACAATGAGCAGTTCTTC. Translated: CATSRRDSYNEQFF.

V usage is TRBV27 and J usage is TRBJ2-2; maybe TRBD2 (5 bases). CDR3 size: 16 residues. V was pared by 5 bases and J by 7 bases, with 20 bases between. Germline CDR1 reads MNHEY; CDR2 reads SMNVEV (reference sequence). CDR3 sequence reads: CASSPSRIALVGELFF. In DNA form, the CDR3 reads TGTGCCAGCAGTCCTAGCCGGATAGCATTAGTCGGGGAGCTGTTTTTT.

This chain links TRBV28 with TRBJ2-5; D may be TRBD2 (6 bases). The germline CDR1 and CDR2 sequences are MDHEN and SYDVKM. The CDR3 length is 14 residues. Trimming stripped 3 bases from V and 2 bases from J, with 10 bases between. CDR3 bases: TGTGCCAGCAGTTTCGGAGGGGAACAAGAGACCCAGTACTTC. This encodes CASSFGGEQETQYF.

This chain connects TRBV7-8 to TRBJ2-7, with 10 bases that match TRBD2. The CDR3 covers 16 residues. V lost 3 bases to trimming and J lost 1 base; unmatched junction nucleotides: 6. Germline V gene lookup returns CDR1 SGHVS and CDR2 FQNEAQ. The CDR3 DNA reads as TGTGCCAGCAGCTTCCCAGCACTAGCGGGGTCCTACGAGCAGTACTTC. It encodes CASSFPALAGSYEQYF. Full variable domain (remainder filled in from reference TRBV7-8 and TRBJ2-7): GAGVSQSPRYKVAKRGQDVALRCDPISGHVSLFWYQQALGQGPEFLTYFQNEAQLDKSGLPSDRFFAERPEGSVSTLKIQRTQQEDSAVYLCASSFPALAGSYEQYFGPGTRLTVT.

J is TRBJ2-7 and V is TRBV11-2; 8 nucleotides line up with TRBD1. The CDR3 has 15 residues. Germline V gene lookup returns CDR1 SGHAT and CDR2 FQNNGV. Trimming cost V 1 base and J 3 bases; bases outside gene matches: 5. For the CDR3, the DNA is TGTGCCAGCAGCTTAGCGGCAGGGGGCTTCTACGAGCAGTACTTC. Its translation is CASSLAAGGFYEQYF.

The chain joins TRBV5-5 to TRBJ1-2; TRBD1 matches at 9 bases. Germline V lookup: CDR1 SGHKS, CDR2 YYEKEE (reference sequence). This CDR3 comprises 14 residues. Trimming removed 4 bases from V and 13 bases from J; junction bases left unmatched: 14. Written as DNA, the CDR3 is TGTGCCAGCAGCGAGGGACAGGGCCCTCGAGGATGCACCTTC. As protein: CASSEGQGPRGCTF.

The genes are TRBV7-9 and TRBJ2-6; perhaps TRBD1 as D (6 bases). There are 18 residues in the CDR3. The germline V gene encodes CDR1 SEHNR and CDR2 FQNEAQ (reference sequence). Trimming left V 5 bases short and J 0 bases short, with 17 bases between. CDR3 nucleotide sequence: TGTGCCAGCAGCCTGATGGACAGCATCTTCTCTGGGGCCAACGTCCTGACTTTC. Its translation: CASSLMDSIFSGANVLTF.

The V gene is TRBV10-3, the J gene TRBJ1-5, with D maybe TRBD1 (5 bases). The V end was cut by 11 bases, the J end by 0 bases, with 14 bases between. CDR3 length: 14 residues. Germline CDR1 reads ENHRY; CDR2 reads SYGVKD. The chain's CDR3 is CASRGVLSNQPQHF. CDR3 nucleotide sequence: TGTGCCTCCCGGGGCGTCCTTAGCAATCAGCCCCAGCATTTT.

The chain couples TRBV11-2 to TRBJ2-5, with 12 bases identical to TRBD1. Germline CDR1 is SGHAT and CDR2 is FQNNGV. Trimming cost V 0 bases and J 4 bases; bases outside gene matches: 9. The CDR3 has 18 amino acids. The CDR3, as DNA: TGTGCCAGCAGCTTAGATCTAATGGGACAGGGGGCGAGAGAGACCCAGTACTTC. Translated, it gives CASSLDLMGQGARETQYF. The whole variable domain, filled in from reference TRBV11-2 and TRBJ2-5, reads EAGVAQSPRYKIIEKRQSVAFWCNPISGHATLYWYQQILGQGPKLLIQFQNNGVVDDSQLPKDRFSAERLKGVDSTLKIQPAKLEDSAVYLCASSLDLMGQGARETQYFGPGTRLLVL.

This clone was seen once. The chain links TRBV7-2 to TRBJ2-6, with a tentative D call TRBD1 (5 bases). The CDR3 spans 19 residues. V lost 0 bases and J lost 0, with 15 bases in between. Germline V gene sequence: CDR1 SGHTA, CDR2 FQGNSA. The CDR3 protein is CASSLAWGRAVSGANVLTF. CDR3 nucleotides: TGTGCCAGCAGCTTAGCCTGGGGCAGGGCCGTCTCTGGGGCCAACGTCCTGACTTTC.

The chain uses TRBV2 and TRBJ1-5, with D unclear. The CDR3 extends over 13 amino acids. V lost 6 bases, J lost 2 bases, and 8 bases lay in between. Germline-derived CDR1 and CDR2 are SNHLY and FYNNEI. The CDR3 spells CASRTWGNQPQHF. Written as DNA, the CDR3 is TGTGCCAGCAGGACTTGGGGCAATCAGCCCCAGCATTTT. Full variable domain (rest looked up from reference TRBV2 and TRBJ1-5): EPEVTQTPSHQVTQMGQEVILRCVPISNHLYFYWYRQILGQKVEFLVSFYNNEISEKSEIFDDQFSVERPDGSNFTLKIRSTKLEDSAMYFCASRTWGNQPQHFGDGTRLSIL.

The CDR3 DNA is TGCGCCAGCAGCCAAGTCTCCGTGGTTGGCGGGCGGGTTGTCTCTGGAAACACCATATATTTT. This gives the protein CASSQVSVVGGRVVSGNTIYF. The rearrangement links TRBV4-3 to TRBJ1-3; D gene ambiguous. Germline assignment: CDR1 LGHNA and CDR2 YSLEER. V was cut by 1 base and J by 0 bases, with 25 bases left in between. This CDR3 is built from 21 residues.

V is TRBV29-1 and J is TRBJ2-1, with 13 bases aligning to TRBD2. The length of the CDR3 is 16 residues. Per germline, CDR1 SQVTM and CDR2 ANQGSEA. Trimming removed 6 bases from V and 1 base from J; junction bases left unmatched: 6. CDR3 region: CSVRGLAGHSYNEQFF. DNA for the CDR3: TGCAGCGTCCGGGGACTAGCGGGACATTCCTACAATGAGCAGTTCTTC.

V usage is TRBV4-1 and J usage is TRBJ2-7; D is uncertain. The CDR3 totals 16 residues. V was trimmed by 4 bases and J by 4 bases, leaving 20 bases between them. Germline V gene lookup returns CDR1 MGHRA and CDR2 YSYEKL. CDR3 DNA: TGCGCCAGCAGCCCGTCACCGGGCTTCCTATTGTACGAGCAGTACTTC. It translates to CASSPSPGFLLYEQYF.